A selection of T cell receptor beta chains follows, all from one sample in a study of T-cell reconstitution after alpha-beta-depleted transplantation in children. TCRdb reprocessed the PCR reads with MiXCR, giving one entry per CDR3 protein. The table has fewer than 350,000 distinct CDR3 sequences, over 9.5% seen once; the top ten hold less than 9%. Specimen: PBMCs, collected before TCRalphabeta/CD19-depleted stem cell transplant. The origin of the receptors is a boy in the first two years of life with acute myeloid leukemia, due to receive a stem cell transplant. Both conserved end residues are part of each CDR3. A D gene is named only where the DNA matches it firmly. The size of a clone is reported for some rows only, either as once, few or many, or as a class for expanded clones.

>.|TRBV5-6|many|TRBJ2-7
TGTGCCAGCACCCTGCAGGGTGAGCAGTACTTC
CASTLQGEQYF
>TRBD1|TRBV27|many|TRBJ2-2
TGTGCCAGCATTCGGGGGACAGGGAGCACCGGGGAGCTGTTTTTT
CASIRGTGSTGELFF
>.|TRBV28|many|TRBJ2-2
TGTGCCAGCAGTTTTTTAGGGGAGCTGTTTTTT
CASSFLGELFF
>.|TRBV15|many|TRBJ1-3
TGTGCCACCAGCAGAGATGCCAGGGAGAGAGACACCATATATTTT
CATSRDARERDTIYF
>.|TRBV5-1|few|TRBJ2-1
TGCGCCAGTACAGGGATCTACAATGAGCAGTTCTTC
CASTGIYNEQFF
>TRBD2|TRBV20-1|many|TRBJ2-3
TGCAGTGCTAGAGAATTTACTAGCGGGAGTCTTACAGATACGCAGTATTTT
CSAREFTSGSLTDTQYF
>.|TRBV6-6|many|TRBJ1-5
TGTGCCAGCAGTTACCTGGAGTTCCAGCATTTT
CASSYLEFQHF
>TRBD2|TRBV11-2|.|TRBJ2-5
TGTGCCAGGAGCCCTGGACTAGCGGGAGTAGGAGAGACCCAGTACTTC
CARSPGLAGVGETQYF
>.|TRBV7-2|many|TRBJ1-2
TGTGCCAGCAGCTTAGAAAGGTTCTATGGCTACACCTTC
CASSLERFYGYTF
>.|TRBV5-1|many|TRBJ2-7
TGCGCCACCTCCCTCCAGGACAGAGACCGGGCCATATACTCCTACGAGCAGTACTTC
CATSLQDRDRAIYSYEQYF
>.|TRBV7-9|many|TRBJ2-7
TGTGCCAGCAGCTTAGGGCCAGGGGCCCTATCTCACGAGCAGTACTTC
CASSLGPGALSHEQYF
>.|TRBV7-6|many|TRBJ2-7
TGTGCCAGCAGCTTTTCAACTACCGCCTACGAGCAGTACTTC
CASSFSTTAYEQYF
>.|TRBV11-2|few|TRBJ2-1
TGTGCCAGCAGCCCAGGTTGGCCCCAAGGCAATGAGCAGTTCTTC
CASSPGWPQGNEQFF
>TRBD2|TRBV4-2|many|TRBJ2-1
TGTGCCAGCAGCGATACCGGACTAGCGGGGGGCAATGAGCAGTTCTTC
CASSDTGLAGGNEQFF
>TRBD1|TRBV29-1|.|TRBJ2-4
TGCAGCGTGTACGGGACAGGGGACAAAAACATTCAGTACTTC
CSVYGTGDKNIQYF
>TRBD1|TRBV4-2|many|TRBJ1-5
TGTGCCAGCAGCCAAGGGTGGACAGGTCATCAGCCCCAGCATTTT
CASSQGWTGHQPQHF
>.|TRBV27|few|TRBJ1-1
TGTGCCAGCAGTTTAACACCTTCCAATGGTGAAGCTTTCTTT
CASSLTPSNGEAFF
>.|TRBV11-2|.|TRBJ2-2
TGTGCCAGCCGCGTGGGACCGAACACCGGGGAGCTGTTTTTT
CASRVGPNTGELFF
>TRBD1|TRBV13|many|TRBJ2-7
TGTGCCAGCAGCTCAGTCGGGACGGACAGGGCCTACGAGCAGTACTTC
CASSSVGTDRAYEQYF
>TRBD2|TRBV10-3|many|TRBJ2-3
TGTGCCATCAGTCCCGGACTAGCGGGGAGAGACACAGATACGCAGTATTTT
CAISPGLAGRDTDTQYF
>.|TRBV12-3/TRBV12-4|many|TRBJ1-5
TGTGCCAGCAGTTTACCCAAGGGCCATCAAGTACCCCAGCATTTT
CASSLPKGHQVPQHF
>TRBD1|TRBV18|few|TRBJ2-7
TGTGCCAGCTCACCACAGGGGACAGGGTCCTACGAGCAGTACTTC
CASSPQGTGSYEQYF
>TRBD2|TRBV27|few|TRBJ2-3
TGTGCCAGCAGTTCGGGACTAGCGAGTCCCACAGATACGCAGTATTTT
CASSSGLASPTDTQYF
>.|TRBV12-3/TRBV12-4|few|TRBJ2-1
TGTGCCAGCAGTTCCTCCTTCGGAGAGGGGTTTTACAATGAGCAGTTCTTC
CASSSSFGEGFYNEQFF
>TRBD2|TRBV20-1|many|TRBJ2-1
TGCAGTGCTAGAGCCCGACTAGCGGGGGACAATGAGCAGTTCTTC
CSARARLAGDNEQFF
>.|TRBV12-3/TRBV12-4|many|TRBJ1-4
TGTGCCAGCAGCTCTACCGGGGCTGGGGATGAAAAACTGTTTTTT
CASSSTGAGDEKLFF
>.|TRBV6-5|many|TRBJ1-1
TGTGCCAGCAGTTACTCGAATCAGGGGTTGAACACTGAAGCTTTCTTT
CASSYSNQGLNTEAFF
>.|TRBV7-9|few|TRBJ2-7
TGTGCCAGCAGCTTAGCGGGGGGAACGGGCGAGCAGTACTTC
CASSLAGGTGEQYF
>.|TRBV11-2|.|TRBJ2-7
TGTGCCACCCGGCGCCACTACGAGCAGTACTTC
CATRRHYEQYF
>.|TRBV12-3/TRBV12-4|many|TRBJ1-4
TGTGCCAGCAGTTTGGGATCTGAAAAACTGTTTTTT
CASSLGSEKLFF
>TRBD1|TRBV4-2|few|TRBJ1-2
TGTGCCAGCAGCCAAGATGGGCCCACAGGGGGAGGAGGCTACACCTTC
CASSQDGPTGGGGYTF